These 2 T cell receptor beta chains originate from one sample sequenced in a study of blood T cell repertoires in COVID-19. Repertoires were generated with immunoSEQ multiplex PCR, while TCRdb's copy carries only in-frame clones and drops some. The sample includes around 100,000 clones, 90% to 95% of them seen just once. The source material was peripheral blood. The origin of the receptors is a man aged 50 to 59 with acute or convalescent COVID-19.

The chain carries TRBV20-1 and TRBJ2-1, with 14 bases fitting TRBD2. Trimming cost V 3 bases and J 10 bases; bases outside gene matches: 14. The length of the CDR3 is 17 residues. The germline V gene encodes CDR1 DFQATT and CDR2 SNEGSKA (reference sequence). In DNA, the CDR3 is TGCAGTGCTAGTTGGGAAGGACTAGCGGGGGGCGTGGGCGAGCAGTTCTTC. This codes for CSASWEGLAGGVGEQFF.

This chain links TRBV24-1 with TRBJ2-5; TRBD1 matches 8 bases. The CDR3 covers 18 residues. From germline, CDR1 is KGHDR and CDR2 SFDVKD. With 4 bases clipped from V and 1 base from J, the junction kept 13 bases outside the gene matches. The chain's CDR3 is CATSDQGTKDRVQETQYF. CDR3 bases: TGTGCCACCAGTGACCAGGGTACGAAGGACAGGGTCCAAGAGACCCAGTACTTC.